This TCR beta chain derives from a study of long-term antiretroviral therapy in people with HIV (dated by TCRdb to the early 2020s). At the level of the whole study: The earliest samples were collected approximately a decade before the 2015 WHO recommendation for immediate ART, a period when ART was typically delayed until CD4 counts fell. A total of around 190 cryopreserved PBMC samples came from 25 to 35 adults with confirmed HIV infection and were collected serially over a mean of about six years (range 1-12). About 40% of the 30 participants with HIV were female. No cross-contamination during QIAcube processing was seen in test extractions of a monoclonal T-cell line run alongside about 33 polyclonal samples. Whether ART initiation and durable HIV suppression were associated with changes in peripheral blood TRB repertoire composition and diversity was tested in a retrospective serial study.

Participants were included only if at least one PBMC sample before ART initiation and at least two post-ART samples were available. Every participant with HIV received treatment in the United States of America. Cryopreserved samples of 1-10 million PBMC were thawed and washed before DNA extraction. At the time of the earliest PBMC sample, participants with HIV were aged between about 20 and 55 years. PBMC samples were contributed by each participant from 1-4 timepoints before ART initiation and 2-8 timepoints after ART initiation, with a median of 7 samples. For every participant, serial HIV viral load, CD4+ T-cell count, ART history and demographic data were obtained. Genomic DNA was extracted from unsorted PBMC with a Qiagen kit on a QIAcube, processed in batches of 12 samples. The immunoSEQ hsTCRB v3.0 assay was used at survey level resolution to sequence the TRB variable region. The target sequencing depth for TRB was roughly 40,000-50,000 T-cell genomes per sample. TRB libraries were pooled and sequenced on an Illumina MiSeq using a v3 150-cycle kit. In the original analysis: Repertoire analysis was run in R within a reproducible Nextflow workflow that covered QC, data transformation and analysis. LymphoSeq2, an R package for AIRR-Seq data exploration, was used to implement custom analyses. Several samples that yielded fewer than 5000 total TRB sequences were excluded, so that approximately 170 HIV repertoires were analyzed. Among the approximately 190 retained HIV repertoires, fewer than 65 were collected before ART initiation and around 130 after ART initiation. Repertoires were downsampled to 5000 TRB nucleotide sequences, with summary statistics averaged over 100 downsampling iterations. TRB sequences were retained for analysis only if CDR3 regions of at least seven amino acids were present. Diversity was assessed using a clonality score derived from Shannon entropy and using the Gini coefficient. In the repertoire networks, any two of the top 5000 CDR3 amino acid sequences were connected whenever the two sequences differed by an edit distance of one. For TRB CDR3 amino acid sequences, antigen specificity groups and MHC restriction were predicted with GLIPH2. To flag known CMV, EBV, HIV or tissue antigen associations, CDR3 amino acid sequences were matched against VDJdb and McPAS-TCR. Pre-ART, post-ART and control groups were compared with Wilcoxon signed-rank tests and Holm-Bonferroni correction. TCRdb provides this immuneACCESS table in a form limited to in-frame rearrangements. Some clones are lacking; in checked studies, under half of them reflect an unresolved V gene, and why the rest are absent is not known. The V and J calls and clone size are taken from that table; D and trimming were inferred from the DNA. This sample has around 40,000 clones in its table, and approximately 83% of those were observed once. The ten top clones hold approximately 10% of the sample.

As regards this clone: What this receptor recognizes is not known. No quality values exist for individual bases; no much larger clone is one base distant.

Points the paper makes about the study in general: No data were available on ART adherence, viral resistance or therapy changes, limiting inferences about post-ART repertoire changes. The samples span the years 2004 to 2017, and the ART regimens used may be less effective than current regimens. HIV repertoires had narrower CDR3 length ranges than controls, and the network structure suggested an antigen-experienced repertoire that shifted only slightly toward naive after ART. Because cell numbers in pre-ART samples were limited, unsorted PBMC were profiled instead of sorted CD4+ and CD8+ T cells. Since PBMC availability was limited, sequencing covered only the TCR beta chain, with no alpha chain pairing. Starting ART was linked to a significant rise in TRB diversity, yet even with long-term ART the diversity remained significantly lower than in transplant donor controls. At every time point, the repertoire was dominated by expanded TRB clones first identified before ART initiation, although this dominance fluctuated and, in many PLHIV, declined after ART.

The CDR3 has 15 amino acids, counting the end cysteine and phenylalanine. Kept here is only the CDR3 DNA, which spans 45 bases and is read in frame from base 1. V lost 4 bases and J lost 2 bases; the stretch between them is 14 bases long. The germline V gene provides CDR1 MGHDK and CDR2 SYGVNS. Sequenced material: unsorted PBMCs, taken 2.2 years after starting antiretroviral therapy. The chain employs TRBV25-1 and TRBJ1-2, with TRBD1 tentatively as D gene (6 bases match). The receptor's source is a man aged 18-30 years with HIV. For the CDR3, the sequence is CASSGWTEGNYGYTF. The sequence in DNA is TGTGCCAGCAGTGGGTGGACAGAGGGGAACTATGGCTACACCTTC.